These 14 T cell receptor beta chains share one sample of origin, sequenced in a study of technical replicates of blood from a few donors. The table came from immunoSEQ multiplex PCR; TCRdb's copy has only in-frame clones and leaves some out. The sample records about 82,000 clones, around 94% being singletons. Material: T cells isolated from PBMCs. All receptors come from a human donor in good health.

The rearrangement uses TRBV5-6 and TRBJ2-3; TRBD2 matches at 8 bases. In germline, CDR1 is SGHDT, CDR2 YYEEEE. The CDR3 runs 16 residues. V dropped 1 base and J dropped 2; count of bases not matched to a gene: 6. CDR3 in DNA: TGTGCCAGCAGCTTGATGTTGCGGGAGGACACAGATACGCAGTATTTT. Protein sequence: CASSLMLREDTDTQYF.

The chain combines TRBV10-3 with TRBJ1-1; 7 bases agree with TRBD1. The junction had 7 bases not matched to a gene; V was cut back by 5 bases and J by 4 bases. Germline V gene sequence: CDR1 ENHRY, CDR2 SYGVKD. The CDR3 covers 14 residues. CDR3 in amino acids: CAISIGGRFTEAFF. The CDR3 nucleotides read TGTGCCATCAGTATAGGGGGCCGGTTCACTGAAGCTTTCTTT.

This clone appeared a single time. The CDR3 spells CASTLDRSSSYEQYF. The CDR3 bases are TGTGCCAGCACTTTGGACAGATCCAGCTCCTACGAGCAGTACTTC. The chain links TRBV2 to TRBJ2-7, with a tentative D call TRBD1 (6 bases). Germline V lookup: CDR1 SNHLY, CDR2 FYNNEI. V lost 7 bases and J lost 0, with 16 bases in between. This CDR3 is built from 15 residues.

The V and J genes are TRBV19 and TRBJ2-1, with 8 bases identical to TRBD1. CDR3 length equals 12 residues. V lost 6 bases and J lost 14; bases outside the gene matches: 9. Germline assignment: CDR1 LNHDA and CDR2 SQIVND (reference sequence). The DNA of the CDR3 is TGTGCCAGTAGCAGCCCGGGACAGGTAAAGTTCTTC. This sequence encodes CASSSPGQVKFF.

In regard to this clone: Its ends do not fully match the called genes, so a read error is possible. V gene TRBV7-7 combines with J gene TRBJ2-7; 10 positions match TRBD2. The CDR3 loop spans 13 amino acids. The germline V gene encodes CDR1 SSHAT and CDR2 FNYEAQ (reference sequence). The CDR3 DNA reads TGTGCTAGCAGCTGGACTAGCGGCTACGAGCAGTACTTC. Its translation: CASSWTSGYEQYF.

This chain links TRBV7-6 with TRBJ2-3; 7 nucleotides match TRBD2. Germline trimming cut 2 bases from V and 5 bases from J; bases unmatched to any gene: 4. The CDR3 length is 14 residues. CDR1 is SGHVS, CDR2 FNYEAQ, per germline. In DNA, the CDR3 is TGTGCCAGCAGCTTATGGGGGAGGGGAGATACGCAGTATTTT. Its translation is CASSLWGRGDTQYF.

The rearrangement joins TRBV7-8 to TRBJ2-1, with 10 bases matching TRBD2. CDR3 size: 16 residues. The V gene end was trimmed by 5 bases and the J gene end by 6 bases; junction bases not matched to a gene: 10. Per germline, CDR1 SGHVS and CDR2 FQNEAQ. The CDR3 here is CASSRPSGRAGNEQFF. The DNA of the CDR3 is TGTGCCAGCAGCCGACCCAGCGGGAGGGCAGGCAATGAGCAGTTCTTC.

This clone was counted once. The V gene is TRBV19, the J gene TRBJ2-5, with 10 bases aligning to TRBD2. CDR1 and CDR2 (germline): LNHDA, SQIVND (reference sequence). This CDR3 contains 16 residues. The V gene end was trimmed by 5 bases and the J gene end by 4 bases; junction bases not matched to a gene: 10. CDR3 residues: CASSPPGTSVAETQYF. In nucleotides, the CDR3 is TGTGCCAGTAGTCCCCCCGGGACTAGCGTCGCAGAGACCCAGTACTTC.

The rearrangement uses TRBV5-1 and TRBJ2-1; the match to TRBD2 covers 9 bases. This CDR3 is built from 16 residues. The V gene's germline CDR1 is SGHRS and CDR2 YFSETQ. With V trimmed by 2 bases and J by 3 bases, 6 bases remained unmatched. CDR3 bases: TGCGCCAGCAGCTTATTAGCGGGAGAAATCTACAATGAGCAGTTCTTC. Translating gives CASSLLAGEIYNEQFF.

The rearrangement links TRBV6-4 to TRBJ1-1; 8 bases agree with TRBD1. After removal of 6 bases from V and 1 base from J, the junction contained 7 bases not matched to a gene. CDR1 and CDR2 from the germline V gene are MRHNA and SNTAGT. The CDR3 length is 15 residues. The CDR3 coding sequence is TGTGCCAGCAGAGTACAACAGGGGGGGAACACTGAAGCTTTCTTT. Its protein is CASRVQQGGNTEAFF.

This chain uses TRBV5-1 with TRBJ2-7, with 8 bases aligning to TRBD2. Germline values: CDR1 SGHRS, CDR2 YFSETQ. The junction had 5 bases not matched to a gene; V was cut back by 2 bases and J by 4 bases. The CDR3 runs 14 residues. The CDR3 DNA sequence: TGCGCCAGCAGCTTCCGGGAGGGTATTTACGAGCAGTACTTC. Translation: CASSFREGIYEQYF.

This clone was counted once. CDR3 sequence (DNA): TGTGCCAGTAGACCTAGCGGGTCCCATGAGCAGTTCTTC. Translating gives CASRPSGSHEQFF. The chain is built from TRBV19 and TRBJ2-1, with 8 bases matching TRBD2. Germline V gene data show CDR1 as LNHDA and CDR2 as SQIVND (reference sequence). Germline trimming cut 6 bases from V and 8 bases from J; bases unmatched to any gene: 6. This CDR3 is built from 13 residues.

This clone was picked up one time. The chain has TRBV2 and TRBJ2-1; D possibly corresponds to TRBD2 (6 bases). V shed 6 bases and J shed 9 bases, with 12 bases lying between them. The CDR3 has 12 residues. CDR1 and CDR2 from the germline V gene are SNHLY and FYNNEI. The CDR3 DNA sequence: TGTGCCAGCAGGCAGACTAGTAGTGAGCAGTTCTTC. It is translated as CASRQTSSEQFF.

V and J are TRBV7-2 and TRBJ2-1; TRBD2 matches 16 bases. The CDR3 consists of 17 residues. The germline V gene encodes CDR1 SGHTA and CDR2 FQGNSA. Trimming removed 0 bases from V and 5 bases from J; junction bases left unmatched: 1. CDR3 DNA: TGTGCCAGCAGCTTAGCGGGGACTAGCGGGAGGGACAATGAGCAGTTCTTC. Translation: CASSLAGTSGRDNEQFF.